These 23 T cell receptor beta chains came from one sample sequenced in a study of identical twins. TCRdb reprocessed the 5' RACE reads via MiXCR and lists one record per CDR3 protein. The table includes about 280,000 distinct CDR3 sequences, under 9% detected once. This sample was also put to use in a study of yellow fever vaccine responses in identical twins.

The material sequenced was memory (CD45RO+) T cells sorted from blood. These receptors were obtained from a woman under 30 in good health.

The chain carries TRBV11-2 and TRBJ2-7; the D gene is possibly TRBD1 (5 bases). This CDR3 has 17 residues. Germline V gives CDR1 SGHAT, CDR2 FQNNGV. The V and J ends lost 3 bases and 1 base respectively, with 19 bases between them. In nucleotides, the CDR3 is TGTGCCAGCAGCTTGTTGGGTGGGGCCGAAAGGTCCTACGAGCAGTACGTC. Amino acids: CASSLLGGAERSYEQYV.

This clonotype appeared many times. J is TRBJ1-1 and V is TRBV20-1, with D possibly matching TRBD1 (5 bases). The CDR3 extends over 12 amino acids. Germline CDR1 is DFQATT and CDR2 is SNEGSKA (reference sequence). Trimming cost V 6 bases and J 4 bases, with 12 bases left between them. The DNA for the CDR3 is TGCAGTGCGGACCAGGGAGGCACTGAAGCTTTCTTT. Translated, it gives CSADQGGTEAFF.

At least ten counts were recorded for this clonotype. The CDR3: CASSPPSFPYEQYF. The CDR3 DNA is TGTGCCAGCAGCCCCCCTAGCTTCCCCTACGAGCAGTACTTC. V usage is TRBV14 and J usage is TRBJ2-7; tentatively, D is TRBD2 (5 bases). The germline V gene encodes CDR1 SGHDN and CDR2 FVKESK. This CDR3 has 14 amino acids. V was trimmed by 4 bases and J by 2 bases, leaving 12 bases between them. The entire variable domain, with the rest obtained from reference TRBV14 and TRBJ2-7, is as follows: EAGVTQFPSHSVIEKGQTVTLRCDPISGHDNLYWYRRVMGKEIKFLLHFVKESKQDESGMPNNRFLAERTGGTYSTLKVQPAELEDSGVYFCASSPPSFPYEQYFGPGTRLTVT.

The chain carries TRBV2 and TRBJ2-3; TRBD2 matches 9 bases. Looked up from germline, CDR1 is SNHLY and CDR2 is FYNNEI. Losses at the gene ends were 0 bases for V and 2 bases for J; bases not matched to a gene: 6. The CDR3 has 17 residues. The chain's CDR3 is CASSEAVLAGYTDTQYF. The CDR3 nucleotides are TGTGCCAGCAGTGAAGCGGTTCTAGCGGGGTACACAGATACGCAGTATTTT.

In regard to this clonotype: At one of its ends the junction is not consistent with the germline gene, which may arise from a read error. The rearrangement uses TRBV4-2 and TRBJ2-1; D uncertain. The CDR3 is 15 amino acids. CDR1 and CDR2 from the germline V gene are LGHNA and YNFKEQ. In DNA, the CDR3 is TGTGCCATCAGCGTTTGGGGTACCGTCCGTTCTGAGCAGTTCTTC. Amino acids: CAISVWGTVRSEQFF.

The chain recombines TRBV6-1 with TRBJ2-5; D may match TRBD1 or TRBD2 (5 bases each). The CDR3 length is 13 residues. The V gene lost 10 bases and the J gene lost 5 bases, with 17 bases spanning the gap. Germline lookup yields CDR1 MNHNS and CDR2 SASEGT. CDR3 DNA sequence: TGTGCCACCAAGATTCCATGGGGGGAGACCCAGTACTTC. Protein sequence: CATKIPWGETQYF.

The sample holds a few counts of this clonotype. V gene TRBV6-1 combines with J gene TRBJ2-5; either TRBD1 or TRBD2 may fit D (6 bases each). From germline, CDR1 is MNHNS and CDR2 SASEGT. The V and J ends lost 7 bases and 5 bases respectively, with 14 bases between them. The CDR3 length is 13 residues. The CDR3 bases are TGTGCCAGCATGCCGGGGGCCCAGGAGACCCAGTACTTC. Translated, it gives CASMPGAQETQYF.

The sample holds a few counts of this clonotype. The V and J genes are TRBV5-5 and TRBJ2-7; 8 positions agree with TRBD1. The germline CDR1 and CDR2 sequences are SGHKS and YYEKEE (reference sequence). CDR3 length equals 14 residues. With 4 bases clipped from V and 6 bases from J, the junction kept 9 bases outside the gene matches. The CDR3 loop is CASSPLPTGGEQYV. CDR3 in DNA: TGTGCCAGCAGCCCTCTTCCAACAGGGGGCGAGCAGTACGTC.

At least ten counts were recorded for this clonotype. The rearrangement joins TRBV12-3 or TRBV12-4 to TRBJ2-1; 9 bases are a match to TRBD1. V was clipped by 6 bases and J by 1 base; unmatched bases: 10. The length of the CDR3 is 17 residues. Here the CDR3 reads CASSPQDRGLSYNEQFF. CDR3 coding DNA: TGTGCCAGCAGCCCCCAGGACAGGGGATTGTCCTACAATGAGCAGTTCTTC.

CDR3 DNA: TGTGCCACCAGTGATGGGTCAGCACCCACAGATACGCAGTATTTT. Translating gives CATSDGSAPTDTQYF. The chain employs TRBV24-1 and TRBJ2-3; D is uncertain. Deletions cut 3 bases from V and 2 bases from J, with 11 bases between. Germline lookup yields CDR1 KGHDR and CDR2 SFDVKD. The CDR3 is made up of 15 amino acids.

CDR3 DNA sequence: TGTGCCAGCAGCCCTAGGGGAGGGACGGGAACCGGGGAGCTGTTTTTT. Protein: CASSPRGGTGTGELFF. The chain uses TRBV11-2 and TRBJ2-2, with 7 bases that match TRBD2. This CDR3 comprises 16 residues. CDR1 SGHAT and CDR2 FQNNGV come from the germline V gene. Unmatched junction bases numbered 11, after V lost 5 bases and J lost 5 bases.

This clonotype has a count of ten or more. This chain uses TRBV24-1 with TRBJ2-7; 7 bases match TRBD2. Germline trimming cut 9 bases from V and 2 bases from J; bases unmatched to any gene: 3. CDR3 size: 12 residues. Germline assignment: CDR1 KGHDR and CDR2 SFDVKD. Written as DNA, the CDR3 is TGTGCCACCGCTAGCGGCCCCTACGAGCAGTACTTC. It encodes CATASGPYEQYF.

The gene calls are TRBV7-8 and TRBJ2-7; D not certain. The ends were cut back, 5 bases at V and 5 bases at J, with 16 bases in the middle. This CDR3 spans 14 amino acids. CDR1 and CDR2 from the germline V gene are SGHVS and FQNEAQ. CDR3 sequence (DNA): TGTGCCAGCAGCCCTGAGGCAATCAGCGACGAGCAGTACTTC. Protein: CASSPEAISDEQYF.

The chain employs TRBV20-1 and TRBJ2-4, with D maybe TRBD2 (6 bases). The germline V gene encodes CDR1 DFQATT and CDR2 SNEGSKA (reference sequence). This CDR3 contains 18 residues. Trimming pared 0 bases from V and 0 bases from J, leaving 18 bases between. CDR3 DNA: TGCAGTGCTAGAGATACTTTCGCGGGAACCATAGCCAAAAACATTCAGTACTTC. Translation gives CSARDTFAGTIAKNIQYF.

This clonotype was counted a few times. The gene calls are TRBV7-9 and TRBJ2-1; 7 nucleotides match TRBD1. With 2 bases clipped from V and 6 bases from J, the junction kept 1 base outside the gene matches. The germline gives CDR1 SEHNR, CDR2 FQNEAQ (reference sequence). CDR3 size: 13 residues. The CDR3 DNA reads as TGTGCCAGCAGCTTAACAGGGGCCAATGAGCAGTTCTTC. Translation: CASSLTGANEQFF.

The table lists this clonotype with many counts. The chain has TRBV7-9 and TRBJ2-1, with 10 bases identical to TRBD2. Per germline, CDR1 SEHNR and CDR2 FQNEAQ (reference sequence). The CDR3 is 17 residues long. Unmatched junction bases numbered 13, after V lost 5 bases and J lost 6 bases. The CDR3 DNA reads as TGTGCCAGCAGCCTCCGACCGGGACTAGCGAGGTTCAATGAGCAGTTCTTC. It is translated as CASSLRPGLARFNEQFF.

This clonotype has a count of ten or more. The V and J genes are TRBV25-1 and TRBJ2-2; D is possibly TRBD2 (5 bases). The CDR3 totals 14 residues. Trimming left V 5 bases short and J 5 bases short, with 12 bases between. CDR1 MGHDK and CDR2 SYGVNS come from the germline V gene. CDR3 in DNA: TGTGCCAGCAGTTTTATTACGGGAACCGGGGAGCTGTTTTTT. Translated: CASSFITGTGELFF.

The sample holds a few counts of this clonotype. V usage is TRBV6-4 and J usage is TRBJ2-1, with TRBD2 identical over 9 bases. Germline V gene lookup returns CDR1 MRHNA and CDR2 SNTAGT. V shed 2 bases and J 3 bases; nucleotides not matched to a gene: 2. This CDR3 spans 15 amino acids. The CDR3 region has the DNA TGTGCCAGCAGTGACGCGGGAGGGGGCTACAATGAGCAGTTCTTC. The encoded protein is CASSDAGGGYNEQFF.

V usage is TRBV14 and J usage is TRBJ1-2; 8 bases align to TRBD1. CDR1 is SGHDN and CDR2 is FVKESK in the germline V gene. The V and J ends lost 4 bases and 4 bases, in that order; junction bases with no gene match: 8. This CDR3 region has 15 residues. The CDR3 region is CASSPITGQAYGYTF. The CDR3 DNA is TGTGCCAGCAGCCCCATAACGGGACAGGCCTATGGCTACACCTTC.

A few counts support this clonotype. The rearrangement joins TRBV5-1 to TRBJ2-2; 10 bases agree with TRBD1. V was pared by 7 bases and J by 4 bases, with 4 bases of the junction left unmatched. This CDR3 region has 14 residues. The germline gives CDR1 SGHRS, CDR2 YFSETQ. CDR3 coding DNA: TGCGCCAGCCGGACAGGGGGAGGCACCGGGGAGCTGTTTTTT. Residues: CASRTGGGTGELFF.

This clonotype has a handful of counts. The CDR3 here is CASSLASSTNEQFF. The CDR3 DNA is TGCGCCAGCAGCTTGGCGTCTAGTACAAATGAGCAGTTCTTC. The chain uses TRBV5-1 and TRBJ2-1; D is uncertain. The CDR3 has 14 residues. Looked up from germline, CDR1 is SGHRS and CDR2 is YFSETQ. V shed 0 bases and J shed 7 bases, with 11 bases lying between them.

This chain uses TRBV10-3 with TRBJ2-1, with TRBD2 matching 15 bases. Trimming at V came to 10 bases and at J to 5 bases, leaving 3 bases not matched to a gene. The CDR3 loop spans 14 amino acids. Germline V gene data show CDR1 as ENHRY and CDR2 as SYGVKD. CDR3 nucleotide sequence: TGTGCCACCTGGACTAGCGGGGGGGACAATGAGCAGTTCTTC. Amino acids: CATWTSGGDNEQFF.

This chain's CDR3 is CASSRDYMNTGELFF. CDR3 nucleotides: TGTGCCAGCAGTCGGGACTATATGAACACCGGGGAGCTGTTTTTT. The chain carries TRBV2 and TRBJ2-2, with 7 bases identical to TRBD2. There are 15 residues in the CDR3. The germline V gene has CDR1 SNHLY and CDR2 FYNNEI. J was trimmed by 1 base and V by 5 bases; bases with no gene match: 4.